The 16 T cell receptor beta chains in this list originate from one sample, sequenced in a study of blood T cell repertoires in COVID-19. Assay used: immunoSEQ multiplex PCR; TCRdb lists only in-frame clones, some missing. The sample includes some 250,000 clones, about nine tenths of them seen just once. Input material: PBMCs or T cells enriched from blood (not recorded which). The receptors were gathered from a woman under 40 with acute COVID-19.

The rearrangement joins TRBV19 to TRBJ1-1; D is uncertain. The V gene lost 8 bases and the J gene lost 3 bases, with 10 bases spanning the gap. In germline, CDR1 is LNHDA, CDR2 SQIVND (reference sequence). This CDR3 region has 12 residues. The CDR3 DNA reads TGTGCCAGTGGGAGGTCGGACACTGAAGCTTTCTTT. Residues: CASGRSDTEAFF.

The chain is built from TRBV5-1 and TRBJ2-3, with 11 bases matching TRBD2. J was trimmed by 2 bases and V by 6 bases; bases with no gene match: 8. The CDR3 extends over 16 amino acids. Germline values: CDR1 SGHRS, CDR2 YFSETQ. The CDR3 sequence is CASTLLAGDYTDTQYF. CDR3 sequence (DNA): TGCGCCAGCACCTTACTAGCGGGGGACTACACAGATACGCAGTATTTT.

The chain recombines TRBV6-5 with TRBJ1-1, with 10 bases that match TRBD1. This CDR3 spans 15 amino acids. Germline lookup yields CDR1 MNHEY and CDR2 SVGAGI. V shed 5 bases, J shed 3 bases, and the junction held 6 bases outside the gene matches. Written as DNA, the CDR3 is TGTGCCAGCAGTCAGACAGGGGGCGGCCACACTGAAGCTTTCTTT. Its translation: CASSQTGGGHTEAFF.

This clone was recorded only once. The chain has TRBV5-1 and TRBJ2-1, with 10 nucleotides matching TRBD1. Germline CDR1 is SGHRS and CDR2 is YFSETQ. The CDR3 is made up of 15 amino acids. V gave up 2 bases and J gave up 5 bases; unmatched junction bases: 4. In nucleotides, the CDR3 is TGCGCCAGCAGCTTTTTGGGACAGGGGAACAATGAGCAGTTCTTC. Amino acid sequence: CASSFLGQGNNEQFF.

The chain joins TRBV4-3 to TRBJ2-3; 8 nucleotides line up with TRBD1. Trimming at V came to 0 bases and at J to 8 bases, leaving 4 bases not matched to a gene. There are 14 residues in the CDR3. The germline V gene has CDR1 LGHNA and CDR2 YSLEER. The CDR3 DNA is TGCGCCAGCAGCCAAGACAGGGGGCAAGGTACGCAGTATTTT. This translates into CASSQDRGQGTQYF.

This clone was seen only once. The V gene is TRBV7-2, the J gene TRBJ2-1, with TRBD2 as a possible D gene (6 bases). The CDR3 covers 16 residues. V was trimmed by 1 base and J by 8 bases, leaving 18 bases between them. CDR1 SGHTA and CDR2 FQGNSA come from the germline V gene. In nucleotides, the CDR3 is TGTGCCAGCAGCTTAGTGCGGGGTTCGGGGAAAGATGAGCAGTTCTTC. This sequence encodes CASSLVRGSGKDEQFF.

V usage is TRBV6-5 and J usage is TRBJ2-7; TRBD2 agrees at 8 bases. V shed 5 bases and J 2 bases; nucleotides not matched to a gene: 2. The CDR3 is 13 residues long. The germline gives CDR1 MNHEY, CDR2 SVGAGI. The CDR3 here is CASSRGGPYEQYF. The CDR3 region has the DNA TGTGCCAGCAGTCGGGGGGGTCCCTACGAGCAGTACTTC.

This clone has at least ten counts. This chain connects TRBV28 to TRBJ1-6; tentative D call: TRBD1 (5 bases). The CDR3 contains 14 residues. Trimming shortened V by 7 bases and J by 3 bases, and 10 bases separated the two germline ends. Germline loops: CDR1 MDHEN, CDR2 SYDVKM. Written as DNA, the CDR3 is TGTGCCAGCACCCTAGACAGCTATAATTCACCCCTCCACTTT. The encoded protein is CASTLDSYNSPLHF.

The chain is built from TRBV4-1 and TRBJ2-7, with D perhaps matching TRBD1 (5 bases). CDR1 is MGHRA, CDR2 YSYEKL, per germline. The V gene lost 3 bases and the J gene lost 4 bases, with 10 bases spanning the gap. This CDR3 has 13 amino acids. The CDR3 sequence is CASSQTESYEQYF. The CDR3, as DNA: TGCGCCAGCAGCCAGACAGAGTCATACGAGCAGTACTTC.

This chain links TRBV3-1 (or the pseudogene TRBV3-2) with TRBJ1-2; 8 bases are a match to TRBD1. The CDR3 sequence is 15 residues long. V lost 0 bases and J lost 2; bases outside the gene matches: 2. Looked up from germline, CDR1 is LGHDT and CDR2 is YNNKEL (reference sequence). CDR3 coding DNA: TGTGCCAGCAGCCAAGACAGGGGGCCAAACTATGGCTACACCTTC. Translating gives CASSQDRGPNYGYTF.

CDR3 nucleotide sequence: TGTGCCAGCAGTTATGTAGAGGGCTACGAGCAGTACTTC. It translates to CASSYVEGYEQYF. V usage is TRBV6-2 or TRBV6-3 and J usage is TRBJ2-7, with TRBD2 as a possible D gene (5 bases). CDR3 length equals 13 residues. CDR1 and CDR2 from the germline V gene are MNHEY and SVGEGT. V was trimmed by 3 bases and J by 3 bases, leaving 9 bases between them.

This CDR3 is CASRLYRVLNSPLHF. The CDR3 DNA is TGTGCCAGCCGTCTTTACAGGGTTCTTAATTCACCCCTCCACTTT. The chain links TRBV2 to TRBJ1-6, with a weak D call TRBD1 (6 bases). The germline V gene encodes CDR1 SNHLY and CDR2 FYNNEI. The V end lost 8 bases, the J end lost 6 bases, and 17 bases lay between the germline ends. The CDR3 is made up of 15 amino acids. The whole variable domain, filled in from reference TRBV2 and TRBJ1-6, reads EPEVTQTPSHQVTQMGQEVILRCVPISNHLYFYWYRQILGQKVEFLVSFYNNEISEKSEIFDDQFSVERPDGSNFTLKIRSTKLEDSAMYFCASRLYRVLNSPLHFGNGTRLTVT.

This clone occurred a few times. This sequence joins TRBV19 and TRBJ2-2; TRBD2 matches 10 bases. Germline V gene data show CDR1 as LNHDA and CDR2 as SQIVND (reference sequence). The CDR3 covers 15 residues. J gave up 8 bases and V 3 bases, and 6 bases lay outside the gene matches. CDR3 nucleotides: TGTGCCAGTAGTATGCTAGCGGGGGCGGCTGGGGAGCTGTTTTTT. This codes for CASSMLAGAAGELFF.

In this sample, this clone turned up once. The rearrangement uses TRBV11-2 and TRBJ2-7; maybe TRBD2 (5 bases). CDR1 SGHAT and CDR2 FQNNGV come from the germline V gene. V was cut by 1 base and J by 6 bases, with 10 bases left in between. CDR3 size: 13 residues. The CDR3 spells CASSLVRAGEQYF. CDR3 DNA: TGTGCCAGCAGCTTAGTGCGGGCAGGCGAGCAGTACTTC.

The gene calls are TRBV14 and TRBJ1-1; D is unclear. Germline values: CDR1 SGHDN, CDR2 FVKESK. The CDR3 runs to 14 residues. The V and J ends lost 0 bases and 1 base respectively, with 6 bases between them. This CDR3 is CASSQDLWNTEAFF. The CDR3 nucleotides are TGTGCCAGCAGCCAAGATCTTTGGAACACTGAAGCTTTCTTT.

V and J are TRBV5-5 and TRBJ2-1; no reliable D call. The CDR3 runs to 15 residues. Germline V CDR1 and CDR2: SGHKS, YYEKEE (reference sequence). V lost 0 bases to trimming and J lost 8 bases, with 15 bases between them. CDR3 residues: CASSLVSSRVDEQFF. CDR3 sequence (DNA): TGTGCCAGCAGCTTGGTGAGTAGCCGAGTCGATGAGCAGTTCTTC.